The 8 T cell receptor beta chains reported below all come from one sample, sequenced in a study of cytomegalovirus exposure and HLA in healthy donors. This table comes from immunoSEQ multiplex PCR, and its TCRdb copy is limited to in-frame clones, with some not included. The sample yields 160,000 or so clones, around nine tenths seen once. Material for sequencing was PBMCs. The receptors shown here come from a man aged 18-30 years in good health and CMV-seronegative.

This chain joins TRBV6-5 and TRBJ1-3, with 8 bases lining up with TRBD1. This CDR3 is 14 amino acids long. V shed 6 bases, J shed 1 base, and the junction held 2 bases outside the gene matches. Germline CDR1 and CDR2: MNHEY and SVGAGI. For the CDR3, the DNA is TGTGCCAGCAGACGACAGGGGTCTGGAAACACCATATATTTT. As protein: CASRRQGSGNTIYF.

This clone was recorded once. The DNA of the CDR3 is TGCGCCAGCAGCTTGGAAAGCGGGGGGACTCGCCATGCCCTCCTGGGAAGCACAGATACGCAGTATTTT. This sequence encodes CASSLESGGTRHALLGSTDTQYF. V usage is TRBV5-1 and J usage is TRBJ2-3, with TRBD2 identical over 9 bases. This CDR3 has 23 residues. Germline V gene data show CDR1 as SGHRS and CDR2 as YFSETQ. V lost 0 bases, J lost 0 bases, and 23 bases stayed unmatched. Complete variable domain (other parts from reference TRBV5-1 and TRBJ2-3): KAGVTQTPRYLIKTRGQQVTLSCSPISGHRSVSWYQQTPGQGLQFLFEYFSETQRNKGNFPGRFSGRQFSNSRSEMNVSTLELGDSALYLCASSLESGGTRHALLGSTDTQYFGPGTRLTVL.

This chain links TRBV5-1 with TRBJ2-5; 7 nucleotides line up with TRBD1. CDR1 and CDR2 (germline): SGHRS, YFSETQ. The junction had 11 bases not matched to a gene; V was cut back by 4 bases and J by 5 bases. This CDR3 comprises 15 residues. This CDR3 reads CASSPTPQGYETQYF. CDR3 DNA: TGCGCCAGCAGCCCTACTCCACAGGGGTACGAGACCCAGTACTTC.

The chain combines TRBV2 with TRBJ1-2; 8 bases match TRBD1. This CDR3 spans 12 amino acids. Germline V CDR1 and CDR2: SNHLY, FYNNEI. V dropped 6 bases and J dropped 8; count of bases not matched to a gene: 5. CDR3 bases: TGTGCCAGCAGCGAGACAGGGGTGGGCTACACCTTC. Amino acid sequence: CASSETGVGYTF.

The chain carries TRBV29-1 and TRBJ2-1, with D perhaps matching TRBD2 (6 bases). CDR3 length: 14 amino acids. CDR1 is SQVTM and CDR2 is ANQGSEA in the germline V gene. The V end lost 2 bases, the J end lost 6 bases, and 14 bases lay between the germline ends. In DNA form, the CDR3 reads TGCAGCGTTGAACACCGGGAGTTGGGCAATGAGCAGTTCTTC. Translation: CSVEHRELGNEQFF.

The chain is built from TRBV27 and TRBJ1-4, with no clear D. V was clipped by 3 bases and J by 4 bases, with 9 bases between them. In germline, CDR1 is MNHEY, CDR2 SMNVEV (reference sequence). The CDR3 totals 14 residues. CDR3 in amino acids: CASSFRGFNEKLFF. The CDR3 nucleotides read TGTGCCAGCAGTTTCCGGGGTTTTAATGAAAAACTGTTTTTT.

CDR3 loop: CASTPPPGHYGYTF. The CDR3 coding sequence is TGTGCCAGCACACCCCCGCCAGGTCACTATGGCTACACCTTC. The chain uses TRBV2 and TRBJ1-2; D is undetermined. With 7 bases removed from V and 3 bases from J, the gap between germline ends came to 15 bases. The length of the CDR3 is 14 residues. The germline V gene encodes CDR1 SNHLY and CDR2 FYNNEI. Full variable domain (rest looked up from reference TRBV2 and TRBJ1-2): EPEVTQTPSHQVTQMGQEVILRCVPISNHLYFYWYRQILGQKVEFLVSFYNNEISEKSEIFDDQFSVERPDGSNFTLKIRSTKLEDSAMYFCASTPPPGHYGYTFGSGTRLTVV.

This chain links TRBV2 with TRBJ1-4; D is perhaps TRBD1 (6 bases). The CDR3 sequence is 14 residues long. V was trimmed by 7 bases and J by 7 bases, leaving 16 bases between them. Germline CDR1 and CDR2: SNHLY and FYNNEI. The CDR3 sequence is CASNQQGGGEKLFF. As DNA, the CDR3 is TGTGCCAGCAACCAACAGGGCGGCGGTGAAAAACTGTTTTTT.